This T cell receptor (beta chain) stems from a study of beta chain features in type 1 diabetes. Study information: Examination covered 100 million to 140 million sorted cells spanning all samples. Study results and limitations: Unsettled here was the matter of whether HLA type influences TCRB rearrangement. TCRB CDR3 length was moderately but significantly reduced in all four CD4+ subsets of Type 1 diabetes patients.

Isolated RNA was reverse transcribed in full, so expressed TCRB transcripts were sequenced. Method: immunoSEQ multiplex PCR; TCRdb's copy keeps in-frame clones and lacks some. The top ten hold 0.02% to 0.03% of the sample, which has 900,000 or so clones, roughly 15% seen once. V gave up 1 base and J gave up 1 base, with 8 bases separating them. The germline CDR1 and CDR2 sequences are SGHTA and FQGNSA. There are 14 residues in the CDR3. Note on this clone: What it binds is unknown.

CD45RO/CCR7/CD25/CD127/CD95/CD27 staining was used to isolate CD4+ naive, central memory, regulatory and stem cell-like memory cells by sorting. The clonotype originates from a young woman in good health. The sequencing sample was made of naive CD4+ T cells from blood. This chain joins TRBV7-2 and TRBJ2-7; no firm D call. Written as DNA, the CDR3 is TGTGCCAGCAGCTTAGTGGCGGCGTCCTACGAGCAGTACTTC. Translating gives CASSLVAASYEQYF.